The entry that follows covers one T cell receptor beta chain sequence. Its target is unknown. In germline, CDR1 is LGHDT, CDR2 YNNKEL (reference sequence). The CDR3 runs 13 residues. This entry comes from a study of human CD8 memory T cell subsets. Buffy coats of healthy donors supplied the PBMC. Construction of TCR beta libraries was accomplished by means of UMI-labeled 5' RACE. TCRdb re-called the 5' RACE reads and catalogs CDR3 proteins one per entry, DNA excluded. This sample contains 9,000 to 13,000 distinct CDR3 sequences. Study-wide results and limits: Whereas effector memory cells differed, stem-like memory and precursor exhausted T cells had comparably high diversity. According to Chao1 estimates, stem-like memory T cells seemed more diverse than precursor exhausted T cells were.

The V gene is TRBV3-1, the J gene TRBJ2-7; TCRdb gives TRBD1 as the D gene, but with no DNA this cannot be confirmed. The sample consisted of CD8+ T cells from PBMCs. The receptor's source is a human donor in good health. CDR3 in amino acids: CASSQGQGYEQYF.